The rows below give T cell receptor beta chains drawn from one sample of a study of blood T cell repertoires in COVID-19. Clones were read by immunoSEQ multiplex PCR, and TCRdb kept only the in-frame ones, dropping some. The sample contains fewer than 250,000 clones, 80% to 85% of which appear only once. Source material: peripheral blood. These receptors came from a man aged 25 to 45 with active or convalescent COVID-19. Both conserved end residues are part of each CDR3. Fields, in order: D gene, J gene, clone size, V gene, CDR3 DNA, CDR3 protein. The D gene is left open where the match is weak. For some rows the clone size is stated as once, few or many, or as a class when expanded; others skip it.

TRBD2	TRBJ2-1	.	TRBV9	TGTGCCAGCAGCGCCCCGGGACTAGCGGCTAATGAGCAGTTCTTC	CASSAPGLAANEQFF
TRBD2	TRBJ2-3	.	TRBV11-2	TGTGCCAGCAGCTCCCTAGCGGGGGGCACAGATACGCAGTATTTT	CASSSLAGGTDTQYF
.	TRBJ2-6	.	TRBV5-1	TGCGCCAGCAGCCCGGGTCCTGGGGCCAACGTCCTGACTTTC	CASSPGPGANVLTF
.	TRBJ1-1	.	TRBV9	TGTGCCAGCAGCGTAGACCATGAGGGCCCTGAAGCTTTCTTT	CASSVDHEGPEAFF
TRBD2	TRBJ2-5	.	TRBV5-1	TGCGCCAGCAGCTTGCTAGCGGGTCGCCAAGAGACCCAGTACTTC	CASSLLAGRQETQYF
.	TRBJ1-1	.	TRBV5-1	TGCGCCAGCACCCGACATGAAAGAAACACTGAAGCTTTCTTT	CASTRHERNTEAFF
TRBD1	TRBJ2-7	.	TRBV11-2	TGTGCCAGCAGCTCGGAGGGACAGGGGTCCTACGAGCAGTACTTC	CASSSEGQGSYEQYF
TRBD1	TRBJ2-7	.	TRBV19	TGTGCCATCCCACGGCAGGGGGCAAATTACTACGAGCAGTACTTC	CAIPRQGANYYEQYF
.	TRBJ2-3	.	TRBV29-1	TGCAGCGTTGAGGACGGGAGTGGGGGAGATACGCAGTATTTT	CSVEDGSGGDTQYF
.	TRBJ1-4	.	TRBV5-4	TGTGCCAGCAGCTTGGCCGGGTCTAATGAAAAACTGTTTTTT	CASSLAGSNEKLFF
.	TRBJ2-5	.	TRBV7-2	TGTGCCAGCAGCTTCCGACCGGGGTCCCAAGAGACCCAGTACTTC	CASSFRPGSQETQYF
.	TRBJ1-6	.	TRBV10-3	TGTGCCATCAGTGTAAACTTGGATAATTCACCCCTCCACTTT	CAISVNLDNSPLHF
TRBD1	TRBJ2-7	.	TRBV25-1	TGTGCCAGCGGGGGGCGGGGGACAGGGCTTCGCGAGCAGTACTTC	CASGGRGTGLREQYF
.	TRBJ1-2	.	TRBV29-1	TGCAGCGTTGAAGATATTGCAGGGGACTATGGCTACACCTTC	CSVEDIAGDYGYTF
TRBD2	TRBJ2-1	.	TRBV7-9	TGTGCCAGCAGCTCAACGACTAGCGGGAGAAGTATTGAGCAGTTCTTC	CASSSTTSGRSIEQFF
.	TRBJ2-5	.	TRBV5-5	TGTGCCAGCAGCTTGGAAACAGGGGAGGTGGAGACCCAGTACTTC	CASSLETGEVETQYF
TRBD1	TRBJ1-4	.	TRBV27	TGTGCCAGCAGCTATCTGGCAGGAGACAGGGGGTCGGAAAAACTGTTTTTT	CASSYLAGDRGSEKLFF
TRBD1	TRBJ2-3	.	TRBV5-8	TGTGCCAGCAGCTCCCACAGGGGGCGAGGGGCAGATACGCAGTATTTT	CASSSHRGRGADTQYF
.	TRBJ2-7	.	TRBV6-2/TRBV6-3	TGTGCCAGCAGGTACAGGGGAGGTGGCTACGAGCAGTACTTC	CASRYRGGGYEQYF
.	TRBJ2-7	.	TRBV11-2	TGTGCCAGCAGCAGAACAGGGTCTCCCGAGCAGTACTTC	CASSRTGSPEQYF
.	TRBJ2-7	.	TRBV6-5	TGTGCCAGCCTCCGGGGAGCTTACGAGCAGTACTTC	CASLRGAYEQYF
TRBD1	TRBJ1-1	.	TRBV30	TGTGCCTGTAGGGGGCCTACTGAAGCTTTCTTT	CACRGPTEAFF
TRBD2	TRBJ2-3	.	TRBV7-9	TGTGCCAGCAGGTCCGGACTAGCGGGGGGCACAGATACGCAGTATTTT	CASRSGLAGGTDTQYF
TRBD2	TRBJ2-1	.	TRBV9	TGTGCCAGCAGCTCCGCCCCAGCGGGAGGCTACAATGAGCAGTTCTTC	CASSSAPAGGYNEQFF
.	TRBJ2-1	.	TRBV19	TGTGCCAGCAGAACGGCGGATGAGCAGTTCTTC	CASRTADEQFF
.	TRBJ2-7	.	TRBV5-6	TGTGCCAGCAGCCTCCCCCGTGTCAGTCACCACGAGCAGTACTTC	CASSLPRVSHHEQYF
TRBD2	TRBJ2-7	.	TRBV28	TGTGCCAGCAGTTGGGCTAGCGGTGAAGGGTACGAGCAGTACTTC	CASSWASGEGYEQYF
TRBD1	TRBJ1-4	.	TRBV19	TGTGCCACAGCCCCTGACAGGGGCGAGGAAAAACTGTTTTTT	CATAPDRGEEKLFF
TRBD2	TRBJ2-5	.	TRBV5-6	TGTGCCAGCAGCTCAGTAGCGGGAGGGCCGCTGGAGACCCAGTACTTC	CASSSVAGGPLETQYF
.	TRBJ2-1	.	TRBV6-2/TRBV6-3	TGTGCCAGCAGTTTGCGAGAACCGCCGCTAGCTGAGCAGTTCTTC	CASSLREPPLAEQFF
.	TRBJ2-1	once	TRBV4-3	TGCGCCAGCAGCCAAGAGGGCTTGAGCTCCTACAATGAGCAGTTCTTC	CASSQEGLSSYNEQFF
.	TRBJ2-2	.	TRBV4-2	TGTGCCAGCAGCCAAGGACTGCAGGGGAGGGAGCTGTTTTTT	CASSQGLQGRELFF